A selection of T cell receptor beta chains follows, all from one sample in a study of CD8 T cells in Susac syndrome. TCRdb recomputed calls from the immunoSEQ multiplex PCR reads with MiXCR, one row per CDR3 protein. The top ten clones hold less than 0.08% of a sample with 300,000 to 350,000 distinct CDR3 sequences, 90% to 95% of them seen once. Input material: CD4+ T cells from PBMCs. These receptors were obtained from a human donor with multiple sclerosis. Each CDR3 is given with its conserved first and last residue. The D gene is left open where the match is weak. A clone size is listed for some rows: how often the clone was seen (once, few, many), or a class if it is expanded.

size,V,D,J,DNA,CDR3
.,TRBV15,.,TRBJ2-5,TGTGCCACCAGCAGGGGGGCAGGCCCCCCGAGGTACTTC,CATSRGAGPPRYF
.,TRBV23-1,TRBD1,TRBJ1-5,TGCGCCAGTTCAGGGGGCTCTAGTCAGCCCCAGCATTTT,CASSGGSSQPQHF
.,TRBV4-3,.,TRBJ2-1,TGCGCCAGCAGCCAAGATGGGAGGAATGAGCAGTTCTTC,CASSQDGRNEQFF
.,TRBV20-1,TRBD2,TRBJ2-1,TGCAGTGCTCAGAGGCGGGGGGGCGCCTACAATGAGCAGTTCTTC,CSAQRRGGAYNEQFF
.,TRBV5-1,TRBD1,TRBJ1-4,TGCGCCAGCAGGACCGGGACAGCTAATGAAAAACTGTTTTTT,CASRTGTANEKLFF
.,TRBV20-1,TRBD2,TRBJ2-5,TGCAGTGCTAGGATTTTGGCGGGAGTGCCAGAGACCCAGTACTTC,CSARILAGVPETQYF
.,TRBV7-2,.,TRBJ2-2,TGTGCCAGCAGCTTATTCGGACTCCCAGGATCCGGGGAGCTGTTTTTT,CASSLFGLPGSGELFF
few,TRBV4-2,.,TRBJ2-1,TGTGCCAGCAGCCAGACCGGTCGAGAGCAGTTCTTC,CASSQTGREQFF
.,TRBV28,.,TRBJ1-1,TGTGCCTCAGCAATCCCGTGGCGGACTAACACTGAAGCTTTCTTT,CASAIPWRTNTEAFF
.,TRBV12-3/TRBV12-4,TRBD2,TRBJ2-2,TGTGCCAGCAGCCCGCGGGGGATGGGGTGGAACACCGGGGAGCTGTTTTTT,CASSPRGMGWNTGELFF
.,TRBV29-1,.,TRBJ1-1,TGCAGCGTTGAGAGGGGCCAAAGCACTGAAGCTTTCTTT,CSVERGQSTEAFF
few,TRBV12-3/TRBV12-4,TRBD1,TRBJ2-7,TGTGCCAGCTCCCCGGACAGGGGCTACGAGCAGTACTTC,CASSPDRGYEQYF
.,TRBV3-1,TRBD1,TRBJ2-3,TGTGCCAGCGCACAGGGGGCTTCAGATACGCAGTATTTT,CASAQGASDTQYF
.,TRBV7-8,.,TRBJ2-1,TGTGCCAGCAGCTTCCGGGGGCCCTACAATGAGCAGTTCTTC,CASSFRGPYNEQFF
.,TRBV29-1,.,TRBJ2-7,TGCAGCGTTGATTGGCAGGGGAGGGACGAGCAGTACTTC,CSVDWQGRDEQYF
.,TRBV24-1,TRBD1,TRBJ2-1,TGTGCCACCAGTGATTTTGCATCCCTGGACAGGGCCCTGCCTAATGAGCAGTTCTTC,CATSDFASLDRALPNEQFF
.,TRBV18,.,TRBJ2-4,TGTGCCAGCTCACCCGATATAGCCAAAAACATTCAGTACTTC,CASSPDIAKNIQYF
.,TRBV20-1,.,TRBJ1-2,TGCAGTGCTAGTGCCATCTATGGCTACACCTTC,CSASAIYGYTF
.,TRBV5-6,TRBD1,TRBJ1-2,TGTGCCAGCAGCTTCCAGACAGGGTGGGATACGAATGCGGAAACCTTC,CASSFQTGWDTNAETF
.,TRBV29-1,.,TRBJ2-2,TGCAGCGCCCGGGCTGCGATGAACACCGGGGAGCTGTTTTTT,CSARAAMNTGELFF
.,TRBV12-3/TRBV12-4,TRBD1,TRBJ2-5,TGTGCCAGCAGGGAGACAGGGGGGCAAGAGACCCAGTACTTC,CASRETGGQETQYF
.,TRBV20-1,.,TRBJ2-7,TGCAGTGCTAGAGTAGGGTGGGGCGAGCAGTACTTC,CSARVGWGEQYF
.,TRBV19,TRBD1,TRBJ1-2,TGTGCCAGTAGTATCGCCTTCACAGGGGCGGGTGGCTACACCTTC,CASSIAFTGAGGYTF
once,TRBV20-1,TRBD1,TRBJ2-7,TGCAGTGCTAGAGATTTAACAGGGGGCAGGTGGTTGAACGAGCAGTACTTC,CSARDLTGGRWLNEQYF
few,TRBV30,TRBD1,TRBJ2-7,TGTGCCTGGACCAGACAGGGGGCCGACGAGCAGTACTTC,CAWTRQGADEQYF
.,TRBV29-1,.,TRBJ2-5,TGCAGCGTTGTCCCGGAGGGAGTAGGGGAGACCCAGTACTTC,CSVVPEGVGETQYF
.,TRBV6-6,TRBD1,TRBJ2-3,TGTGCCAGCAGTTACCCGTCGACAGGGGGATTAGATACGCAGTATTTT,CASSYPSTGGLDTQYF
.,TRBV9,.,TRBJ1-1,TGTGCCAGCAGCGCCACATGGGGAAGGGACACTGAAGCTTTCTTT,CASSATWGRDTEAFF
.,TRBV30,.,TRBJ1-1,TGTGCCTGGATCCCCTCCCGACATATGAACACTGAAGCTTTCTTT,CAWIPSRHMNTEAFF
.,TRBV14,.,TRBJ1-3,TGTGCCAGCAGCCAAGCTATGGGTTCAGGAAACACCATATATTTT,CASSQAMGSGNTIYF
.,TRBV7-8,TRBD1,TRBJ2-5,TGTGCCAGCAGCCAAGGCAGGGGGTCGTACCAAGAGACCCAGTACTTC,CASSQGRGSYQETQYF
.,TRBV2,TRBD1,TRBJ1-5,TGTGCCAGCAGCGACAGGGTACGGGTTAGCAATCAGCCCCAGCATTTT,CASSDRVRVSNQPQHF
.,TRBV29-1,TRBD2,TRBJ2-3,TGCAGCGCCGGGGTGCGGGAGGGAGATACGCAGTATTTT,CSAGVREGDTQYF
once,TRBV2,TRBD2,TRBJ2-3,TGTGCCAGCAGTACACCGGGACTAGCATCGGATACGCAGTATTTT,CASSTPGLASDTQYF
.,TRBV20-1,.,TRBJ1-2,TGCAGTGCTCACGACAGCTATGGCTACACCTTC,CSAHDSYGYTF
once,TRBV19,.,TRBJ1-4,TGTGCCAGTAGTAAAGGGGATGACGAAAAACTGTTTTTT,CASSKGDDEKLFF
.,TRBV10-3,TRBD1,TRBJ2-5,TGTGCCATCAGGGTTGACAGGGGCCAGGAGACCCAGTACTTC,CAIRVDRGQETQYF
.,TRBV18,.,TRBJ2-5,TGTGCCAGCTCACCACCAGGAGGAGAGACCCAGTACTTC,CASSPPGGETQYF
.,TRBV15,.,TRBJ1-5,TGTGCCACCAGCCGCTGGGGGCAGCCCCAGCATTTT,CATSRWGQPQHF
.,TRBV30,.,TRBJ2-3,TGTGCCTGGAGTGTAGATCTCGGGAGCACAGATACGCAGTATTTT,CAWSVDLGSTDTQYF